This TCR beta chain was recovered during a study of CD8+ T cells in alopecia areata. RNA was extracted and reverse transcribed into cDNA as the sequencing template. TCRdb's table, derived via immunoSEQ multiplex PCR, lists solely in-frame clones and lacks some. The sample shows hundreds of thousands of clones, 55% to 70% of them seen only once. Treatment denoted: oral pan-JAK inhibitor, 5-10 mg twice daily. Comment on this clone: Antigen unknown.

The trim removed 4 bases at V and 4 bases at J, leaving 3 bases unmatched. The germline CDR1 and CDR2 sequences are SQVTM and ANQGSEA. The CDR3 is made up of 12 amino acids. General study results and limits: The study found higher clonality in lesional than normal scalp, especially in alopecia totalis/universalis. Numerous expanded lesional clones remained in scalp and blood during tofacitinib.

This rearrangement joins TRBV29-1 to TRBJ1-1; 7 bases match TRBD1. The origin of this receptor is a human donor with alopecia areata. Here the sequenced sample was CD4+ T cells sorted from blood, taken at week 24, from a patient treated with tofacitinib. In DNA form, the CDR3 reads TGCAGCGTTGGACAGGGAGGCACTGAAGCTTTCTTT. It yields the protein CSVGQGGTEAFF.